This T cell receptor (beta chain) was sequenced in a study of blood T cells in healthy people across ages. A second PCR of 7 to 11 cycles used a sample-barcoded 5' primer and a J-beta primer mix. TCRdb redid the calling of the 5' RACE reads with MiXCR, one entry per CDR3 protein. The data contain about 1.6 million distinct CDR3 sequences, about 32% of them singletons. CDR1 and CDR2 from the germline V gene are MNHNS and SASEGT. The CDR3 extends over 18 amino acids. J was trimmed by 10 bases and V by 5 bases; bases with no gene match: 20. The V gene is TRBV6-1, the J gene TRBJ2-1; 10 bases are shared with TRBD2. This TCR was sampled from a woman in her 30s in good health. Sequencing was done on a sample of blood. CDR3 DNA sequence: TGTGCCAGCAGTAAATTAGGTCGGTCTAGCGGGAGTTTAGGGGAGCAGTTCTTC. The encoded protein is CASSKLGRSSGSLGEQFF.